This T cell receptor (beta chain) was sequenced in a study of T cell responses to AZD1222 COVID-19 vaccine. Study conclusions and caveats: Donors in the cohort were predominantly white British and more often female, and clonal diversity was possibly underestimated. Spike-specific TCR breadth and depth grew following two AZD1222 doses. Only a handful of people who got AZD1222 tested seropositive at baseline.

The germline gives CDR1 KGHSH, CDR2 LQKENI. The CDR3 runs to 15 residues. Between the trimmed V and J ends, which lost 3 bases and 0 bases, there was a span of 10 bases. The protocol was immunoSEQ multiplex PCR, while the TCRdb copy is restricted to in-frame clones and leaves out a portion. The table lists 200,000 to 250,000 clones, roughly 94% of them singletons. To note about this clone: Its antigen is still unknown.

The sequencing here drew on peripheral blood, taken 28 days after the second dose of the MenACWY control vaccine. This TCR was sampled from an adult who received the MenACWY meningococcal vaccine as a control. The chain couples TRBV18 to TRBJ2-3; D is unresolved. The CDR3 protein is CASSPLGTSTDTQYF. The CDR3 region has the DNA TGTGCCAGCTCACCGCTGGGAACTAGCACAGATACGCAGTATTTT.